This T cell receptor beta chain was obtained from a study of T cell clonotyping in hematopoietic cell transplantation. The V gene's germline CDR1 is MNHEY and CDR2 SMNVEV (reference sequence). The length of the CDR3 is 13 residues. The V end was cut by 6 bases, the J end by 3 bases, with 12 bases between. TCRdb's copy holds only in-frame clones and misses some; the assay was immunoSEQ multiplex PCR. The sample shows 15,000 to 20,000 clones, approximately 85% of them seen only once. The material sequenced was peripheral blood mononuclear cells. The chain is built from TRBV27 and TRBJ2-7; D is undetermined. This TCR was recovered from a woman in her 40s in good health. Some clones in this sample may be carry-over from other donors' samples. CDR3 DNA sequence: TGTGCCAGCAGGACGGGCCTCAACTACGAGCAGTACTTC. It specifies CASRTGLNYEQYF.